Each of the 30 T cell receptor beta chains below was sequenced from the same sample in a study of monozygotic twins with inflammatory bowel disease. For each CDR3 protein, TCRdb gives one entry from its re-call of the 5' RACE reads, without DNA. The specimen's table records about 450,000 distinct CDR3 sequences. Sequenced: blood. The source of these receptors is a human donor with ulcerative colitis or Crohn's disease, or a healthy co-twin of an affected twin (not recorded which).

This CDR3 is CASSLARVTEAFF. The J gene is TRBJ1-1, the V gene TRBV5-5. CDR1 is SGHKS, CDR2 YYEKEE, per germline (reference sequence). This CDR3 has 13 residues. Full variable domain (missing parts from reference TRBV5-5 and TRBJ1-1): DAGVTQSPTHLIKTRGQQVTLRCSPISGHKSVSWYQQVLGQGPQFIFQYYEKEERGRGNFPDRFSARQFPNYSSELNVNALLLGDSALYLCASSLARVTEAFFGQGTRLTVV.

This chain joins TRBV9 and TRBJ2-2; there is no DNA to check the TCRdb D call of TRBD1. The CDR3 contains 17 residues. CDR1 and CDR2 from the germline V gene are SGDLS and YYNGEE. The CDR3 reads CASSVPSGTGDTGELFF. The full variable domain, in which reference TRBV9 and TRBJ2-2 provide the parts outside the CDR3, is DSGVTQTPKHLITATGQRVTLRCSPRSGDLSVYWYQQSLDQGLQFLIQYYNGEERAKGNILERFSAQQFPDLHSELNLSSLELGDSALYFCASSVPSGTGDTGELFFGEGSRLTVL.

The chain has TRBV7-9 and TRBJ2-3; with no DNA, the TCRdb D assignment of TRBD1 cannot be verified. The CDR3 covers 16 residues. Germline assignment: CDR1 SEHNR and CDR2 FQNEAQ (reference sequence). The CDR3 is CASSLAGAGTTDTQYF. Full variable domain (outside the CDR3, taken from reference TRBV7-9 and TRBJ2-3): DTGVSQNPRHKITKRGQNVTFRCDPISEHNRLYWYRQTLGQGPEFLTYFQNEAQLEKSRLLSDRFSAERPKGSFSTLEIQRTEQGDSAMYLCASSLAGAGTTDTQYFGPGTRLTVL.

The J gene is TRBJ1-4, the V gene TRBV21-1. TRBV21-1 is labeled a pseudogene. CDR3 length: 18 residues. The CDR3 loop reads CASSNTRSTVATNEKLFF.

The chain employs TRBV24-1 and TRBJ1-5; no DNA is available, so the TRBD1 call from TCRdb remains unchecked. CDR1 and CDR2 from the germline V gene are KGHDR and SFDVKD. The CDR3 loop spans 14 amino acids. The CDR3 sequence: CATSAQGNNQPQHF.

The chain is built from TRBV27 and TRBJ2-3; there is no DNA to check the TCRdb D call of TRBD2. This CDR3 contains 12 residues. Germline-derived CDR1 and CDR2 are MNHEY and SMNVEV (reference sequence). CDR3 sequence: CASSTTQGPTHF.

The chain uses TRBV7-2 and TRBJ1-1. The length of the CDR3 is 15 residues. Germline V gene sequence: CDR1 SGHTA, CDR2 FQGNSA. The chain's CDR3 is CASSSSALPSTEAFF.

The chain employs TRBV15 and TRBJ1-4; the TRBD1 assignment by TCRdb is unverifiable without DNA. This CDR3 is 14 amino acids long. Germline V gene data show CDR1 as LNHNV and CDR2 as YYDKDF (reference sequence). The CDR3 spells CATSRGQAHEKLFF.

The chain's CDR3 is CASSPYGVEDEQFF. The J gene is TRBJ2-1, the V gene TRBV7-2. The CDR3 is 14 amino acids. Germline V CDR1 and CDR2: SGHTA, FQGNSA.

The chain recombines TRBV5-1 with TRBJ1-6. The germline CDR1 and CDR2 sequences are SGHRS and YFSETQ. The CDR3 totals 14 residues. The CDR3 loop reads CASSLEPEGSPLHF.

The chain carries TRBV6-2 or TRBV6-3 and TRBJ2-1; TCRdb lists TRBD1, though no DNA is available to test this call. The CDR3 loop spans 14 amino acids. The germline CDR1 and CDR2 sequences are MNHEY and SVGEGT. CDR3 amino acids: CASSWGIRYNEQFF.

The genes are TRBV10-3 and TRBJ1-6; TCRdb names TRBD1, which stays unverified in the absence of DNA. The CDR3 is made up of 15 amino acids. Germline CDR1 ENHRY, CDR2 SYGVKD. CDR3 residues: CAIRRDRTENSPLHF.

The CDR3 sequence: CASSFYQGTGVNQPQHF. The chain is built from TRBV7-2 and TRBJ1-5; TCRdb lists TRBD1, though no DNA is available to test this call. There are 17 residues in the CDR3. The germline gives CDR1 SGHTA, CDR2 FQGNSA.

The chain joins TRBV27 to TRBJ1-6. The CDR3 is 12 amino acids. Germline values: CDR1 MNHEY, CDR2 SMNVEV (reference sequence). CDR3 sequence: CASGFFNSPLHF.

V and J are TRBV7-9 and TRBJ1-2. The CDR3 totals 15 residues. Germline lookup yields CDR1 SEHNR and CDR2 FQNEAQ (reference sequence). The chain's CDR3 is CASSGSAYANYGYTF. The complete variable domain, with remaining parts taken from reference TRBV7-9 and TRBJ1-2, reads DTGVSQNPRHKITKRGQNVTFRCDPISEHNRLYWYRQTLGQGPEFLTYFQNEAQLEKSRLLSDRFSAERPKGSFSTLEIQRTEQGDSAMYLCASSGSAYANYGYTFGSGTRLTVV.

The chain links TRBV7-9 to TRBJ1-6; TCRdb picks TRBD1, but there is no DNA to check that call. CDR1 SEHNR and CDR2 FQNEAQ come from the germline V gene (reference sequence). This CDR3 spans 15 amino acids. The chain's CDR3 is CASSLEGTGSSLLHF.

The J gene is TRBJ2-1, the V gene TRBV20-1; there is no DNA to check the TCRdb D call of TRBD2. The CDR3 length is 12 residues. Germline loops: CDR1 DFQATT, CDR2 SNEGSKA (reference sequence). CDR3 region: CSANRGGYEQFF.

This sequence joins TRBV2 and TRBJ1-3; as DNA is missing, the TRBD1 call by TCRdb cannot be tested. Germline V gives CDR1 SNHLY, CDR2 FYNNEI. This CDR3 is built from 14 residues. The CDR3: CASSRDSAGNTIYF.

The chain joins TRBV4-1 to TRBJ1-2; the D call from TCRdb, TRBD1, cannot be confirmed without DNA. The CDR3 runs 16 residues. Germline-derived CDR1 and CDR2 are MGHRA and YSYEKL. CDR3 in amino acids: CASSQAARTGDYGYTF.

The chain carries TRBV29-1 and TRBJ1-2. Germline CDR1 SQVTM, CDR2 ANQGSEA. The CDR3 runs 13 residues. The CDR3 sequence is CSVERAGRNGYTF. Filled out from reference TRBV29-1 and TRBJ1-2, the complete variable domain reads SAVISQKPSRDICQRGTSLTIQCQVDSQVTMMFWYRQQPGQSLTLIATANQGSEATYESGFVIDKFPISRPNLTFSTLTVSNMSPEDSSIYLCSVERAGRNGYTFGSGTRLTVV.

The V call is TRBV9, the J call TRBJ2-1; TCRdb indicates TRBD2, and absent DNA this call remains unverified. The CDR3 spans 16 residues. Germline lookup yields CDR1 SGDLS and CDR2 YYNGEE. The CDR3: CASSVGNSGGKDEQFF.

The rearrangement joins TRBV30 to TRBJ2-7; TCRdb picks TRBD1, but there is no DNA to check that call. The CDR3 spans 14 residues. Germline CDR1 and CDR2: GTSNPN and SVGIG (reference sequence). Here the CDR3 reads CAYDRLNDAYEQYF.

This chain links TRBV12-3 or TRBV12-4 with TRBJ2-7. This CDR3 is 13 amino acids long. CDR3 loop: CASSLASDYEQYF.

The chain combines TRBV5-1 with TRBJ2-5; there is no DNA to check the TCRdb D call of TRBD1. The germline gives CDR1 SGHRS, CDR2 YFSETQ. This CDR3 spans 13 amino acids. The CDR3 protein is CASSWTQGETQYF.

The chain has TRBV7-2 and TRBJ1-1. This CDR3 has 13 residues. Germline CDR1 and CDR2: SGHTA and FQGNSA. The CDR3 is CASSLGLAAEAFF.

V and J are TRBV27 and TRBJ1-5; the TCRdb D gene call, TRBD1, has no DNA to confirm it. Looked up from germline, CDR1 is MNHEY and CDR2 is SMNVEV (reference sequence). The CDR3 length is 13 residues. The CDR3 here is CASSFFGGQPQHF.

V usage is TRBV5-5 and J usage is TRBJ1-1. CDR3 size: 14 residues. Germline V gives CDR1 SGHKS, CDR2 YYEKEE (reference sequence). CDR3 sequence reads: CASSLGVVATEAFF.

This chain connects TRBV5-1 to TRBJ2-5; the D call of TRBD2 rests on TCRdb alone, since no DNA is present to check it. The CDR3 consists of 15 residues. In germline, CDR1 is SGHRS, CDR2 YFSETQ. This CDR3 reads CASSSPGGLQETQYF.

The chain employs TRBV20-1 and TRBJ2-7; the TCRdb call, TRBD2, lacks DNA for checking. This CDR3 has 14 residues. Germline-derived CDR1 and CDR2 are DFQATT and SNEGSKA (reference sequence). This CDR3 is CSAPPGGGPYEQYF.

CDR3 loop: CASSSMTITKNIQYF. The chain links TRBV28 to TRBJ2-4. The CDR3 is 15 residues long. Germline V gene lookup returns CDR1 MDHEN and CDR2 SYDVKM.